Following are 19 T cell receptor beta chains from one sample sequenced in a study of cytomegalovirus exposure and HLA in healthy donors. PCR used 60 Vbeta primers and 13 Jbeta primers. The protocol was immunoSEQ multiplex PCR, while the TCRdb copy is restricted to in-frame clones and leaves out a portion. The sample contains around 130,000 clones, 75% to 85% of which appear only once. The specimen was PBMCs. The receptors shown here come from a woman in her 40s in good health and CMV-seronegative.

The chain uses TRBV10-3 and TRBJ2-2, with TRBD2 identical over 7 bases. Germline assignment: CDR1 ENHRY and CDR2 SYGVKD. V trimming: 6 bases; J trimming: 7 bases; junction bases outside the gene matches: 11. The CDR3 loop spans 15 amino acids. For the CDR3, the DNA is TGTGCCATCAGAGCAGCGGGAAGGGGTAACGGGGAGCTGTTTTTT. Protein product: CAIRAAGRGNGELFF.

The CDR3 sequence: CASNPGTTSYEQYF. The CDR3 DNA sequence: TGTGCCAGCAACCCCGGGACAACCTCCTACGAGCAGTACTTC. The chain carries TRBV6-1 and TRBJ2-7; possible D gene TRBD1, 6 bases. Trimming removed 7 bases at V and 0 bases at J, with 13 bases between. The CDR3 loop spans 14 amino acids. Germline CDR1 reads MNHNS; CDR2 reads SASEGT.

The rearrangement uses TRBV5-4 and TRBJ2-3; perhaps TRBD1 as D (5 bases). Trimming removed 0 bases from V and 3 bases from J, with 11 bases in between. In germline, CDR1 is SGHNT, CDR2 YYREEE (reference sequence). This CDR3 comprises 15 residues. The CDR3 DNA sequence: TGTGCCAGCAGCTTGGACTATGACAGTACAGATACGCAGTATTTT. This sequence encodes CASSLDYDSTDTQYF.

The chain links TRBV4-3 to TRBJ1-4; TRBD1 agrees at 7 bases. CDR1 is LGHNA and CDR2 is YSLEER in the germline V gene. CDR3 length: 14 residues. The J segment lost 6 bases and the V segment lost 5 bases, leaving 6 bases of the junction unmatched. The chain's CDR3 is CASSAQGEDEKLFF. CDR3 DNA: TGCGCCAGCAGCGCCCAGGGGGAGGATGAAAAACTGTTTTTT.

The chain has TRBV29-1 and TRBJ2-3, with 12 bases lining up with TRBD2. The CDR3 has 16 amino acids. CDR1 is SQVTM and CDR2 is ANQGSEA in the germline V gene. With V trimmed by 4 bases and J by 5 bases, 10 bases remained unmatched. In DNA, the CDR3 is TGCAGCGTTGGTTTAACTAGCGGGGGGAGGGGAGATACGCAGTATTTT. Protein: CSVGLTSGGRGDTQYF.

The genes are TRBV6-5 and TRBJ1-2; the match to TRBD1 covers 7 bases. CDR3 length equals 16 residues. The V segment lost 2 bases and the J segment 11 bases; nucleotides outside the gene matches: 17. Germline V lookup: CDR1 MNHEY, CDR2 SVGAGI. The CDR3 reads CASSYRTGANIVWYTF. The DNA of the CDR3 is TGTGCCAGCAGTTACCGCACAGGGGCAAATATCGTCTGGTACACCTTC.

The chain carries TRBV6-1 and TRBJ2-5; a possible D gene is TRBD2 (6 bases). Germline V gene sequence: CDR1 MNHNS, CDR2 SASEGT. This CDR3 spans 16 amino acids. Trimming cost V 4 bases and J 4 bases, with 19 bases left between them. CDR3 in DNA: TGTGCCAGCAGTGCCCGAACTAGCAGTTTGGGAGAGACCCAGTACTTC. Translation gives CASSARTSSLGETQYF.

This clone has just a few counts. The rearrangement uses TRBV5-1 and TRBJ2-1; D ambiguous. Germline values: CDR1 SGHRS, CDR2 YFSETQ. Trimming took 3 bases from V and 2 from J, leaving 3 bases between them. This CDR3 contains 12 residues. CDR3 amino acids: CASSSTYNEQFF. As DNA, the CDR3 is TGCGCCAGCAGCTCCACCTACAATGAGCAGTTCTTC.

A single count supports this clone. The rearrangement uses TRBV27 and TRBJ1-6, with TRBD1 matching 7 bases. Trimming cost V 5 bases and J 7 bases; bases outside gene matches: 8. Germline V gives CDR1 MNHEY, CDR2 SMNVEV (reference sequence). The length of the CDR3 is 15 residues. CDR3 protein: CASSKTGQKNSPLHF. In nucleotides, the CDR3 is TGTGCCAGCAGTAAAACGGGACAGAAAAATTCACCCCTCCACTTT.

This clone showed up just a few times. In DNA, the CDR3 is TGTGCCAGCAGTTTGGCCACAATCGATCAGCCCCAGCATTTT. Translating gives CASSLATIDQPQHF. The chain recombines TRBV28 with TRBJ1-5; D ambiguous. Germline lookup yields CDR1 MDHEN and CDR2 SYDVKM. V lost 3 bases and J lost 5, with 11 bases in between. There are 14 residues in the CDR3.

This chain joins TRBV11-2 and TRBJ2-5; 8 nucleotides agree with TRBD1. The V gene end was trimmed by 2 bases and the J gene end by 4 bases; junction bases not matched to a gene: 6. The length of the CDR3 is 15 residues. Per the germline V gene, CDR1 is SGHAT and CDR2 is FQNNGV. The CDR3 is CASSLPRTGRETQYF. The DNA of the CDR3 is TGTGCCAGCAGCTTACCCCGGACAGGGAGAGAGACCCAGTACTTC.

With respect to this clone: Other nucleotide sequences in the sample specify the same CDR3. This chain connects TRBV9 to TRBJ2-1; D perhaps matches TRBD2 (5 bases). V lost 0 bases, J lost 0 bases, and 7 bases lay in between. Germline CDR1 reads SGDLS; CDR2 reads YYNGEE. The CDR3 extends over 15 amino acids. This chain's CDR3 is CASSVGRGSYNEQFF. The CDR3 DNA follows: TGTGCCAGCAGCGTAGGCCGGGGCTCCTACAATGAGCAGTTCTTC.

V usage is TRBV10-3 and J usage is TRBJ2-5; 13 bases are shared with TRBD2. The length of the CDR3 is 16 residues. Losses at the gene ends were 5 bases for V and 5 bases for J; bases not matched to a gene: 8. Germline V lookup: CDR1 ENHRY, CDR2 SYGVKD. For the CDR3, the DNA is TGTGCCATCAGTTGGACTAGCGGGGGTGGAGTGGAGACCCAGTACTTC. Residues: CAISWTSGGGVETQYF.

V gene TRBV7-2 combines with J gene TRBJ1-5; 9 bases align to TRBD1. CDR1 and CDR2 from the germline V gene are SGHTA and FQGNSA. CDR3 length: 12 residues. J lost 13 bases, V lost 4 bases, and 5 bases had no gene match. CDR3 in DNA: TGTGCCAGCAGCTCGAACAGGGGGCCACAGCATTTT. Protein: CASSSNRGPQHF.

Only one count was recorded for this clone. This chain uses TRBV7-2 with TRBJ1-5; a possible D gene is TRBD1 (6 bases). The germline gives CDR1 SGHTA, CDR2 FQGNSA. CDR3 length equals 13 residues. Trimming pared 7 bases from V and 2 bases from J, leaving 9 bases between. The CDR3: CASNYRGNQPQHF. The CDR3 nucleotides are TGTGCCAGCAACTACAGGGGCAATCAGCCCCAGCATTTT.

The sample holds a few counts of this clone. This chain connects TRBV5-1 to TRBJ1-1, with a tentative D call TRBD1 (5 bases). This CDR3 spans 14 amino acids. In germline, CDR1 is SGHRS, CDR2 YFSETQ. The ends were cut back, 3 bases at V and 1 base at J, with 10 bases in the middle. CDR3 loop: CASSSWQGNTEAFF. The CDR3, as DNA: TGCGCCAGCAGCTCTTGGCAGGGGAACACTGAAGCTTTCTTT.

The gene calls are TRBV5-1 and TRBJ2-3; D might be TRBD1 (5 bases). There are 15 residues in the CDR3. V dropped 0 bases and J dropped 1 base, with 9 bases sitting between them. Germline V gene data show CDR1 as SGHRS and CDR2 as YFSETQ. The CDR3 here is CASSLEGRGTDTQYF. DNA for the CDR3: TGCGCCAGCAGCTTGGAGGGCAGGGGCACAGATACGCAGTATTTT.

J is TRBJ2-1 and V is TRBV12-5, with a tentative D call TRBD1 (6 bases). The CDR3 has 13 amino acids. CDR1 LGHNT and CDR2 FRNRAP come from the germline V gene. V dropped 2 bases and J dropped 5 bases, with 7 bases sitting between them. CDR3 residues: CASGLQGNNEQFF. CDR3 coding DNA: TGTGCTAGTGGTTTGCAGGGGAACAATGAGCAGTTCTTC.

This clone was observed a handful of times. This chain joins TRBV4-1 and TRBJ1-1, with a possible D match to TRBD1 (5 bases). CDR1 and CDR2 (germline): MGHRA, YSYEKL. The ends were cut back, 6 bases at V and 0 bases at J, with 11 bases in the middle. The CDR3 runs 14 residues. Written as DNA, the CDR3 is TGCGCCAGCAGTCAGGGATCCATGAACACTGAAGCTTTCTTT. Translation gives CASSQGSMNTEAFF.